The clone carrying this T cell receptor beta chain was seen a few times. Its cognate antigen is unknown. TCRdb called the reads again in MiXCR, with one record for every CDR3 protein. This sample has about 60,000 distinct CDR3 sequences, with about a fifth found just once. These data are taken from a study of T cell repertoires in cytomegalovirus infection. The CDR3 totals 15 residues. Germline CDR1 SEHNR, CDR2 FQNEAQ (reference sequence). The V and J ends lost 5 bases and 5 bases, in that order; junction bases with no gene match: 4. This sequence originates from a human donor in good health (CMV status not recorded). Some clones in this sample may be carry-over from other donors' samples. The V and J genes are TRBV7-9 and TRBJ2-3; 13 nucleotides align to TRBD2. The source was CD8+ T cells from cultured PBMCs, collected from culture after CMV antigen stimulation. As DNA, the CDR3 is TGTGCCAGCAGCACTAGCGGGGGGGCGGGAGATACGCAGTATTTT. Translated, it gives CASSTSGGAGDTQYF.